This T cell receptor (beta chain) was profiled in a study of sequential checkpoint blockade in melanoma. TCRdb keeps only in-frame clones here, not all; method: immunoSEQ multiplex PCR. The data show fewer than 30,000 clones, about 80% seen once. The germline V gene has CDR1 SQVTM and CDR2 ANQGSEA. V lost 4 bases and J 2 bases, leaving 8 bases between the germline ends. This CDR3 spans 13 amino acids. Treatment: randomized to nivolumab then ipilimumab (arm A) or the reverse (arm B). Here the sequenced sample was CD8+ T cells sorted from blood (inferred from file names), taken from a patient given nivolumab and ipilimumab in sequence. The J gene is TRBJ2-2, the V gene TRBV29-1; D may be TRBD2 (6 bases). This TCR was sampled from a human donor with melanoma. CDR3 nucleotides: TGCAGCGTTGTGGAGGGAAACACCGGGGAGCTGTTTTTT. Translation gives CSVVEGNTGELFF.